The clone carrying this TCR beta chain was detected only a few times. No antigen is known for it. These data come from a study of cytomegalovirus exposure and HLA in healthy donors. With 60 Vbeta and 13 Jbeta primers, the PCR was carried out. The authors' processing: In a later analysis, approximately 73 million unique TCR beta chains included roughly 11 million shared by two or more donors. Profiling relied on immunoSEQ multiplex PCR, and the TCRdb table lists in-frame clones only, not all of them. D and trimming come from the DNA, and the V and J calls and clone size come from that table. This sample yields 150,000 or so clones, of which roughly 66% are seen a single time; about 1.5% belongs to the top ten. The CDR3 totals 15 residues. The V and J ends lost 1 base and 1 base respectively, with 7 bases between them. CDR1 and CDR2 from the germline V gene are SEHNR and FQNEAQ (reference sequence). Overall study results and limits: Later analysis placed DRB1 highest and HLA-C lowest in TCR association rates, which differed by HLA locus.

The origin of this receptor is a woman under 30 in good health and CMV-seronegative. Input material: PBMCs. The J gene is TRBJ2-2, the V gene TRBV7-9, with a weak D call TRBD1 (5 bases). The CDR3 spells CASSLGQMNTGELFF. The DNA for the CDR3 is TGTGCCAGCAGCTTAGGACAGATGAACACCGGGGAGCTGTTTTTT.